This entry features one T cell receptor (beta chain) sequence. As yet, its antigen is unknown. The data derive from a study of shared clonotypes between healthy human individuals. Whole-study findings and limits: Larger richness was generally estimated for naive than memory subsets. Across a handful of donors, naive CD4 shared about 5%, naive CD8 around 3.5%, memory CD4 roughly 2.3%, memory CD8 0.4%.

For each subset, genomic DNA was distributed in equal portions over several immunoSEQ plates. Profiled with immunoSEQ multiplex PCR; TCRdb holds only in-frame clones, not every one. This sample carries more than 2,000,000 clones, around nine tenths of them seen once, and the ten largest clones take 0.13% to 0.15%. V lost 5 bases and J 3 bases, leaving 13 bases between the germline ends. This CDR3 has 15 amino acids. Germline V lookup: CDR1 SEHNR, CDR2 FQNEAQ (reference sequence). This chain uses TRBV7-9 with TRBJ1-4; TRBD1 might be the D (5 bases). Source material: naive CD4+ T cells sorted from blood. Specified subset: CD45RA+ positively selected. The TCR originated in a man aged 18 to 30 in good health. Written as DNA, the CDR3 is TGTGCCAGCAGCCAGGCCAGGGCGGCTAATGAAAAACTGTTTTTT. This codes for CASSQARAANEKLFF.